This paragraph reports one T cell receptor beta chain. Its antigen is currently unknown. V was trimmed by 4 bases and J by 6 bases, leaving 11 bases between them. Looked up from germline, CDR1 is SGDLS and CDR2 is YYNGEE. The CDR3 contains 12 residues. Sequencing used immunoSEQ multiplex PCR; TCRdb keeps in-frame clones, though not all of them. The sample records tens of thousands of clones, roughly 95% being singletons. The data belong to a study of graft-versus-host responses after intestinal transplantation. Study as a whole: Transplants given to recipients were multivisceral, liver-intestinal, or isolated intestinal. Tacrolimus and steroids were given for 2 to 3 years to all recipients after anti-thymocyte globulin induction. Study-wide findings and caveats: Early post-transplant declines in HvG were associated with peak levels of circulating GvH clones. The authors found GvH clones in recipient marrow, some appearing first in ileum or blood.

The receptor was isolated from a human donor who was the organ donor for an intestinal transplant. V usage is TRBV9 and J usage is TRBJ2-7; D might be TRBD1 or TRBD2, each matching 5 bases. The source was unstimulated CD4+ T cells sorted from spleen or lymph node cells, collected before transplant. The CDR3 loop is CASSRDGAEQYF. For the CDR3, the DNA is TGTGCCAGCAGCCGGGACGGGGCCGAGCAGTACTTC.